The 13 T cell receptor beta chains in this list originate from one sample, sequenced in a study of blood T cells in healthy people across ages. Next came a second PCR, run for about 7 to 12 cycles, which used a sample-barcoded 5' primer along with a J-beta primer mix. TCRdb fed the 5' RACE reads into MiXCR, producing one record per CDR3 protein. This repertoire shows 600,000 to 850,000 distinct CDR3 sequences, roughly two fifths found once; its top ten account for 20% to 25%. The specimen sequenced was blood. Every receptor here comes from an older woman in good health.

The V and J genes are TRBV25-1 and TRBJ2-1; D tentatively fits TRBD1 or TRBD2 (6 bases each). Germline V gene sequence: CDR1 MGHDK, CDR2 SYGVNS. The CDR3 is 13 residues long. V was pared by 10 bases and J by 9 bases, with 19 bases between. CDR3 sequence (DNA): TGTGCCACCCGGGGGCTAGCCCTACCTGAGCAGTTCTTC. Its translation: CATRGLALPEQFF.

The chain links TRBV20-1 to TRBJ2-7, with D possibly TRBD1 on 6 matching bases. Between the trimmed V and J ends, which lost 1 base and 0 bases, there was a span of 13 bases. The V gene's germline CDR1 is DFQATT and CDR2 SNEGSKA (reference sequence). The length of the CDR3 is 15 residues. The DNA for the CDR3 is TGCAGTGCTAGAGTGACAGGCCGAAGCTCCTACGAGCAGTACTTC. This sequence encodes CSARVTGRSSYEQYF.

With regard to this clonotype: It may be a read error: a sequence one base away is much more abundant. The J gene is TRBJ2-4, the V gene TRBV7-2, with D maybe TRBD1 (6 bases). V was trimmed by 7 bases and J by 0 bases, leaving 16 bases between them. The CDR3 runs 16 residues. The germline gives CDR1 SGHTA, CDR2 FQGNSA. In DNA form, the CDR3 reads TGTGCCAGCAACTCTATTGGACAGATAGCCAAAAACATTCAGTACTTC. Amino acids: CASNSIGQIAKNIQYF.

This clonotype was observed a handful of times. The gene calls are TRBV10-3 and TRBJ1-6, with a possible D match to TRBD1 (6 bases). The germline V gene has CDR1 ENHRY and CDR2 SYGVKD. Trimming shortened V by 7 bases and J by 8 bases, and 15 bases separated the two germline ends. This CDR3 region has 14 residues. The CDR3 sequence is CAITRDKGDSPLHF. As DNA, the CDR3 is TGTGCCATCACTCGGGACAAAGGGGATTCACCCCTCCACTTT.

The chain joins TRBV5-6 to TRBJ2-3; D not resolved. The V gene lost 4 bases and the J gene lost 2 bases, with 17 bases spanning the gap. Germline values: CDR1 SGHDT, CDR2 YYEEEE. The CDR3 totals 16 residues. CDR3 coding DNA: TGTGCCAGCAGCCCAAGGCAAAGGTATAACACAGATACGCAGTATTTT. Encoded protein: CASSPRQRYNTDTQYF.

The V and J genes are TRBV6-1 and TRBJ2-7, with D unresolved. Trimming pared 7 bases from V and 3 bases from J, leaving 19 bases between. CDR3 size: 15 residues. In germline, CDR1 is MNHNS, CDR2 SASEGT. This CDR3 reads CASNPNCDEDYEQYF. As DNA, the CDR3 is TGTGCCAGCAACCCTAACTGTGACGAAGACTACGAGCAGTACTTC.

The V and J genes are TRBV20-1 and TRBJ2-3; no reliable D call. The germline gives CDR1 DFQATT, CDR2 SNEGSKA (reference sequence). The CDR3 is made up of 13 amino acids. V was trimmed by 1 base and J by 2 bases, leaving 7 bases between them. The CDR3 region has the DNA TGCAGTGCTAGAGGGAGACCCACAGATACGCAGTATTTT. Its protein is CSARGRPTDTQYF.

This clonotype was counted between two and nine times. The rearrangement links TRBV20-1 to TRBJ2-7; 14 nucleotides align to TRBD2. The germline CDR1 and CDR2 sequences are DFQATT and SNEGSKA (reference sequence). The junction had 3 bases not matched to a gene; V was cut back by 3 bases and J by 2 bases. The CDR3 length is 15 residues. The CDR3 here is CSASGLAGGTYEQYF. The CDR3, as DNA: TGCAGTGCTAGCGGACTAGCGGGAGGCACCTACGAGCAGTACTTC.

A few counts support this clonotype. V and J are TRBV2 and TRBJ2-1; D possibly uses TRBD1 or TRBD2 (5 bases each). This CDR3 has 15 amino acids. V was cut by 5 bases and J by 6 bases, with 17 bases left in between. Looked up from germline, CDR1 is SNHLY and CDR2 is FYNNEI. The CDR3 DNA sequence: TGTGCCAGCAGTCCCGGGACCACGGGCGTCAATGAGCAGTTCTTC. This encodes CASSPGTTGVNEQFF.

The V and J genes are TRBV25-1 and TRBJ2-6; D unclear. Germline V gene lookup returns CDR1 MGHDK and CDR2 SYGVNS. The CDR3 is 14 amino acids. V lost 7 bases to trimming and J lost 4 bases, with 11 bases between them. CDR3 sequence (DNA): TGTGCCAGCACCGGCCCGGTCGGGGCCAACGTCCTGACTTTC. This encodes CASTGPVGANVLTF.

This clonotype was picked up many times. The chain uses TRBV7-6 and TRBJ2-1; 11 bases match TRBD2. With 4 bases clipped from V and 8 bases from J, the junction kept 13 bases outside the gene matches. CDR3 length equals 17 residues. The germline gives CDR1 SGHVS, CDR2 FNYEAQ. CDR3 loop: CASSSEGLAAERDEQFF. The CDR3 coding sequence is TGTGCCAGCAGCTCAGAGGGACTAGCGGCAGAACGGGATGAGCAGTTCTTC.

This sequence joins TRBV6-1 and TRBJ2-3, with no clear D. V lost 1 base and J 3 bases, leaving 11 bases between the germline ends. This CDR3 is 15 amino acids long. From germline, CDR1 is MNHNS and CDR2 SASEGT. CDR3 region: CASSEGLIPTDTQYF. CDR3 nucleotide sequence: TGTGCCAGCAGTGAAGGACTGATACCTACAGATACGCAGTATTTT.

In this sample, this clonotype turned up many times. The V call is TRBV6-1, the J call TRBJ1-5; D is ambiguous. Deletions cut 2 bases from V and 2 bases from J, with 13 bases between. The CDR3 contains 16 residues. The germline V gene has CDR1 MNHNS and CDR2 SASEGT. The CDR3 bases are TGTGCCAGCAGTGAACAAGGTGGTGTCGGCAATCAGCCCCAGCATTTT. It is translated as CASSEQGGVGNQPQHF.